This T cell receptor beta chain was sequenced for a study of cytomegalovirus exposure and HLA in healthy donors. The PCR had 60 Vbeta and 13 Jbeta primers. Profiling relied on immunoSEQ multiplex PCR, and the TCRdb table lists in-frame clones only, not all of them. Of roughly 190,000 clones in the sample, 81% were seen once. The origin of this receptor is a man over 45 in good health and CMV-seronegative. Sequencing used PBMCs.

This chain's CDR3 is CATGVGGKTEAFF. In DNA form, the CDR3 reads TGTGCCACCGGCGTCGGGGGGAAGACTGAAGCTTTCTTT. The chain joins TRBV19 to TRBJ1-1, with D possibly matching TRBD1 (5 bases). Between the trimmed V and J ends, which lost 10 bases and 5 bases, there was a span of 17 bases. This CDR3 is built from 13 residues. The V gene's germline CDR1 is LNHDA and CDR2 SQIVND (reference sequence).